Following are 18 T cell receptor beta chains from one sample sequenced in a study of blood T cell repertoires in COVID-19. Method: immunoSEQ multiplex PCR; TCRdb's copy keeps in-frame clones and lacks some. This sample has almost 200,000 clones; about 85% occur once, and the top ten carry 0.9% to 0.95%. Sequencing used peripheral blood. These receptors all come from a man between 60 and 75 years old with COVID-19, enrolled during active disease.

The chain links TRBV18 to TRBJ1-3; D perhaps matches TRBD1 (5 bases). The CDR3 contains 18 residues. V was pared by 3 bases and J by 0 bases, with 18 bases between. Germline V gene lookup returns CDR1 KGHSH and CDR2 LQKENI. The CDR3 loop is CASSPNSGLLSSGNTIYF. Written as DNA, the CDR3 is TGTGCCAGCTCACCCAATTCGGGACTGCTAAGCTCTGGAAACACCATATATTTT. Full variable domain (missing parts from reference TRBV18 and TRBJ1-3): NAGVMQNPRHLVRRRGQEARLRCSPMKGHSHVYWYRQLPEEGLKFMVYLQKENIIDESGMPKERFSAEFPKEGPSILRIQQVVRGDSAAYFCASSPNSGLLSSGNTIYFGEGSWLTVV.

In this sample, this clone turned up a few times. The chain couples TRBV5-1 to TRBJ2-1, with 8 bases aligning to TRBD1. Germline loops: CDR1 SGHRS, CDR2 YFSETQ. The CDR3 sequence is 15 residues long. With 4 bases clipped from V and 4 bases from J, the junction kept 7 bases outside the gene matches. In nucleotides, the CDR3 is TGCGCCAGCAGCCTCGGGACAGGCATATACAATGAGCAGTTCTTC. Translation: CASSLGTGIYNEQFF.

CDR3: CASSLDRANTEAFF. In DNA form, the CDR3 reads TGCGCCAGCAGCCTAGACAGGGCGAACACTGAAGCTTTCTTT. The chain recombines TRBV5-1 with TRBJ1-1; TRBD1 aligns across 7 bases. Per the germline V gene, CDR1 is SGHRS and CDR2 is YFSETQ. Trimming took 4 bases from V and 1 from J; bases not matched to a gene: 4. The CDR3 is 14 residues long.

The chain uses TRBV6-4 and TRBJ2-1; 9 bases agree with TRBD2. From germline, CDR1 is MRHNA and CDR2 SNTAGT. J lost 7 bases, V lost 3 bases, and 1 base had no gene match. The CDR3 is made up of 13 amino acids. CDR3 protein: CASSEAGGNEQFF. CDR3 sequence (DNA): TGTGCCAGCAGTGAAGCGGGAGGTAATGAGCAGTTCTTC.

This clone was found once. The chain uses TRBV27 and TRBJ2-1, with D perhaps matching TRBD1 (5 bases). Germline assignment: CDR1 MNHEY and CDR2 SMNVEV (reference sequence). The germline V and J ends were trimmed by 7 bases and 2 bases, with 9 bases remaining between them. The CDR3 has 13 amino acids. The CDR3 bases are TGTGCCAGCACCGACAGCACCTACAATGAGCAGTTCTTC. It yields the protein CASTDSTYNEQFF.

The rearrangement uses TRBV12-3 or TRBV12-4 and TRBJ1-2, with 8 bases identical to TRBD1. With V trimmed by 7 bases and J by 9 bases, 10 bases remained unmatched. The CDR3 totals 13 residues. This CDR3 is CASTPTGGGSYTF. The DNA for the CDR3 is TGTGCCAGCACCCCCACAGGGGGAGGTAGCTACACCTTC.

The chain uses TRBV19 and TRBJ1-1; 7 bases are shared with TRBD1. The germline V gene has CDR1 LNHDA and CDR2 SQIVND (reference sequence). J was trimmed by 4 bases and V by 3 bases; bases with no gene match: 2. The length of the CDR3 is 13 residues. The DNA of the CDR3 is TGTGCCAGTAGTATGGGGACAGTCACTGAAGCTTTCTTT. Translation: CASSMGTVTEAFF.

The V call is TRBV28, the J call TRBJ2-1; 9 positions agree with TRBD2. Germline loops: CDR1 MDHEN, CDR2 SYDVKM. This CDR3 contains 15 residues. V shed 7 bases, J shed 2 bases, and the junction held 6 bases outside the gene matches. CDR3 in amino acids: CASNPRGGPYNEQFF. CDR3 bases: TGTGCCAGCAATCCGCGGGGGGGCCCCTACAATGAGCAGTTCTTC.

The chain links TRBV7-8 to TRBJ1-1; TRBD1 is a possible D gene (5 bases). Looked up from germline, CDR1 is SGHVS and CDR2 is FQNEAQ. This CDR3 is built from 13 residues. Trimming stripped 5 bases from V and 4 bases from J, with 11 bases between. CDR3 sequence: CASSGREGTEAFF. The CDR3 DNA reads TGTGCCAGCAGCGGCAGGGAGGGCACTGAAGCTTTCTTT.

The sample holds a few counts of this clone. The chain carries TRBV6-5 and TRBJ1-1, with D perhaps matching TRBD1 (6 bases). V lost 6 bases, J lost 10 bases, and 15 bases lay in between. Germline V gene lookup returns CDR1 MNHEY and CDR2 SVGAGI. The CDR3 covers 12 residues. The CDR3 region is CASSLQGRVAFF. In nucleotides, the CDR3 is TGTGCCAGCAGCCTGCAGGGGCGGGTAGCTTTCTTT.

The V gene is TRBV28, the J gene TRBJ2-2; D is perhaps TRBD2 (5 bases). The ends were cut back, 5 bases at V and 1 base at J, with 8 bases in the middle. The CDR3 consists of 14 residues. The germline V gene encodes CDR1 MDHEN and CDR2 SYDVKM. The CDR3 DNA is TGTGCCAGCAGTAGACTAATGAACACCGGGGAGCTGTTTTTT. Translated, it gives CASSRLMNTGELFF.

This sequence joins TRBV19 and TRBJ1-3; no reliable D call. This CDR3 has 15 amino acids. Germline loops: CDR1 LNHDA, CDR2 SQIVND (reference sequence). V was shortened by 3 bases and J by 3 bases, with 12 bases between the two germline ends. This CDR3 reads CASSIVENFGNTIYF. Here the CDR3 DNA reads TGTGCCAGTAGTATTGTGGAGAACTTTGGAAACACCATATATTTT.

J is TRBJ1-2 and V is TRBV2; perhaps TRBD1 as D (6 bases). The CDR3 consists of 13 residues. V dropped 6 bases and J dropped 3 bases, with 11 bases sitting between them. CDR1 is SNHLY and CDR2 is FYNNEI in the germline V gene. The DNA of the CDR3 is TGTGCCAGCAGCCCGGACAGTGACTATGGCTACACCTTC. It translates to CASSPDSDYGYTF.

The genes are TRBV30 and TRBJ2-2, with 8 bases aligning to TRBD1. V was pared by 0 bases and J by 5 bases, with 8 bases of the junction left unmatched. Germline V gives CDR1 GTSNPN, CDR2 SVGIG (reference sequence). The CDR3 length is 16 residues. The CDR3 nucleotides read TGTGCCTGGAGTGTACGCTTGTGGACAGGGACCGGGGAGCTGTTTTTT. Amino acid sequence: CAWSVRLWTGTGELFF.

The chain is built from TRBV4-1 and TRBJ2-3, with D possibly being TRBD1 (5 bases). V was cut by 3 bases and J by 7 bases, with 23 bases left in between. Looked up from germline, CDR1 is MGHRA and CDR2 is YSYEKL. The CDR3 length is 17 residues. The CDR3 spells CASSHPPGQRVVNTQYF. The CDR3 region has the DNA TGCGCCAGCAGCCACCCCCCCGGACAACGAGTGGTGAATACGCAGTATTTT.

The CDR3 sequence: CASSLLAGRGEQYF. Written as DNA, the CDR3 is TGCGCCAGCAGCTTGCTAGCGGGAAGGGGCGAGCAGTACTTC. The J gene is TRBJ2-7, the V gene TRBV5-1; TRBD2 agrees at 9 bases. Per germline, CDR1 SGHRS and CDR2 YFSETQ. Germline trimming cut 1 base from V and 6 bases from J; bases unmatched to any gene: 5. The CDR3 extends over 14 amino acids.

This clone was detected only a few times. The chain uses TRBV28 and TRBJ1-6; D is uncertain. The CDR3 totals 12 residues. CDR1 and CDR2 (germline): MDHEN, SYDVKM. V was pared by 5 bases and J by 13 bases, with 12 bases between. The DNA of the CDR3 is TGTGCCAGCAGTACGCTAACGGGGCCCCTCCACTTT. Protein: CASSTLTGPLHF.

The CDR3 loop is CASSISAGLILNTEAFF. Written as DNA, the CDR3 is TGTGCCAGTAGTATATCGGCAGGCTTAATCCTGAACACTGAAGCTTTCTTT. The chain employs TRBV19 and TRBJ1-1; D unresolved. Trimming took 2 bases from V and 0 from J, leaving 16 bases between them. Germline loops: CDR1 LNHDA, CDR2 SQIVND (reference sequence). The CDR3 is made up of 17 amino acids.